This entry concerns a single T cell receptor (beta chain). Measured with immunoSEQ multiplex PCR; TCRdb has only the in-frame clones, and not every one. The table records some 74,000 clones, 87% of them present only once. This specimen belongs to a study of blood T cell repertoires in COVID-19. The sample comprised peripheral blood. The sequence was collected from a man over 45 with active COVID-19.

For the CDR3, the DNA is TGTGCCAGCCAAAGACTAGCTCCTGGGAATGAGCAGTTCTTC. This gives the protein CASQRLAPGNEQFF. The chain carries TRBV6-5 and TRBJ2-1; 7 positions agree with TRBD2. In germline, CDR1 is MNHEY, CDR2 SVGAGI. This CDR3 has 14 residues. V shed 8 bases and J 7 bases; nucleotides not matched to a gene: 11.